Listed below are T cell receptor beta chains from one sample, sequenced in a study of shared clonotypes between healthy human individuals. Using immunoSEQ multiplex PCR, the repertoire was profiled, and TCRdb retains in-frame clones only, with some absent. The data contain more than 2 million clones, 95% of them singletons. Material for sequencing was naive CD4+ T cells sorted from blood. These TCRs come from a man between 18 and 35 years old in good health. CDR3s include the opening cysteine and the closing phenylalanine or tryptophan. Fields, in order: V gene, D gene, clone size, J gene, CDR3 protein, CDR3 DNA. A D gene is named only where the DNA matches it firmly. The size field is filled for only some rows; it gives once, few, many or a size class.

TRBV7-2	.	.	TRBJ1-5	CASSLAGQPQHF	TGTGCCAGCAGCTTAGCGGGTCAGCCCCAGCATTTT
TRBV2	.	.	TRBJ1-5	CASKGRDNQPQHF	TGTGCCAGCAAAGGCAGGGATAATCAGCCCCAGCATTTT
TRBV5-1	.	once	TRBJ2-3	CASSETGPDTQYF	TGCGCCAGCAGCGAAACAGGGCCAGATACGCAGTATTTT
TRBV18	.	.	TRBJ1-4	CASSPKAGNEKLFF	TGTGCCAGCTCACCCAAGGCGGGAAATGAAAAACTGTTTTTT
TRBV11-2	.	once	TRBJ2-7	CASSYQYRPYEQYF	TGTGCCAGCAGCTACCAATATAGGCCCTACGAGCAGTACTTC
TRBV9	.	.	TRBJ2-7	CASSPGRSWNEQYF	TGTGCCAGCAGCCCGGGACGGTCCTGGAACGAGCAGTACTTC
TRBV6-6	TRBD1	.	TRBJ2-7	CASSNPGQGAYEQYF	TGTGCCAGCAGTAACCCGGGACAGGGGGCCTACGAGCAGTACTTC
TRBV5-1	TRBD2	.	TRBJ2-3	CASSLVSSGVPSTDTQYF	TGCGCCAGCAGCTTGGTATCTAGCGGGGTCCCTAGCACAGATACGCAGTATTTT
TRBV6-5	TRBD1	.	TRBJ2-7	CASSYLQGAARGEQYF	TGTGCCAGCAGTTACCTCCAGGGGGCGGCTCGGGGGGAGCAGTACTTC
TRBV7-2	TRBD1	.	TRBJ2-7	CASSSGQVYYEQYF	TGTGCCAGCAGCTCGGGACAGGTATACTACGAGCAGTACTTC
TRBV7-2	.	.	TRBJ2-5	CASSDLGAFETQYF	TGTGCCAGCAGCGATTTAGGGGCTTTTGAGACCCAGTACTTC
TRBV6-1	.	.	TRBJ1-2	CASSPGTYGYTF	TGTGCCAGCAGTCCAGGGACCTATGGCTACACCTTC
TRBV2	TRBD1	.	TRBJ1-5	CASSEGTGGQPQHF	TGTGCCAGCAGTGAAGGGACAGGGGGCCAGCCCCAGCATTTT
TRBV5-1	TRBD1	.	TRBJ2-3	CASSLEGQSLSTDTQYF	TGCGCCAGCAGCTTGGAGGGACAGAGCCTCTCCACAGATACGCAGTATTTT
TRBV7-9	.	.	TRBJ2-5	CASSPQNPGGAGETQYF	TGTGCCAGCAGCCCGCAAAATCCTGGAGGGGCCGGGGAGACCCAGTACTTC
TRBV18	.	.	TRBJ2-3	CATSRAGYPPDTQYF	TGTGCCACCTCCCGGGCGGGATACCCCCCAGATACGCAGTATTTT
TRBV4-2	.	.	TRBJ2-3	CASSQEGRGADTQYF	TGTGCCAGCAGCCAAGAGGGAAGGGGCGCAGATACGCAGTATTTT
TRBV10-3	.	.	TRBJ2-6	CAINLSGANVLTF	TGTGCCATTAACCTCTCTGGGGCCAACGTCCTGACTTTC
TRBV9	TRBD2	.	TRBJ2-5	CASSGPGLKETQYF	TGTGCCAGCAGCGGACCGGGACTAAAAGAGACCCAGTACTTC
TRBV6-6	TRBD1	.	TRBJ1-5	CASSLLGQGIQPQHF	TGTGCCAGCAGCTTACTCGGACAGGGTATCCAGCCCCAGCATTTT
TRBV11-2	TRBD1	.	TRBJ2-7	CASREGQSYEQYF	TGTGCCAGCAGAGAGGGACAGTCATACGAGCAGTACTTC
TRBV7-8	.	.	TRBJ2-5	CASRQTEETQYF	TGTGCCAGCAGACAGACTGAAGAGACCCAGTACTTC
TRBV12-5	.	once	TRBJ1-2	CASGLAQAHYGYTF	.
TRBV18	TRBD1	.	TRBJ2-7	CASSLATGSTYEQYF	TGTGCCAGCTCACTAGCGACAGGGTCGACCTACGAGCAGTACTTC
TRBV4-2	.	.	TRBJ2-3	CASSQDGWGDTQYF	TGTGCCAGCAGCCAAGACGGTTGGGGCGATACGCAGTATTTT
TRBV5-1	TRBD2	.	TRBJ2-2	CASSLGAGVESGELFF	TGCGCCAGCAGCTTGGGCGCGGGAGTCGAGTCCGGGGAGCTGTTTTTT
TRBV2	.	.	TRBJ1-6	CASTPTGGSPLHF	TGTGCCAGCACCCCGACCGGAGGATCACCCCTCCACTTT
TRBV10-3	.	.	TRBJ2-3	CAIRLGTGHTDTQYF	TGTGCCATCAGGTTGGGGACGGGGCACACAGATACGCAGTATTTT
TRBV4-1	TRBD2	.	TRBJ2-4	CASSHGHLGGREGMAKNIQYF	TGCGCCAGCAGCCACGGACATCTCGGGGGACGGGAGGGTATGGCCAAAAACATTCAGTACTTC
TRBV18	TRBD1	.	TRBJ2-5	CASSPGTDQETQYF	TGTGCCAGCTCACCGGGGACAGACCAAGAGACCCAGTACTTC
TRBV19	TRBD1	.	TRBJ1-5	CASSTERGRQANQPQHF	TGTGCCAGTAGTACCGAAAGGGGGCGACAGGCTAATCAGCCCCAGCATTTT
TRBV4-2	TRBD2	.	TRBJ2-3	CASSQDRGLAVGYTQYF	TGTGCCAGCAGCCAAGATAGGGGACTAGCGGTTGGGTATACGCAGTATTTT
TRBV5-4	.	.	TRBJ2-5	CASRIRGDQETQYF	TGTGCCAGCAGAATCCGGGGAGACCAAGAGACCCAGTACTTC
TRBV2	.	.	TRBJ1-5	CASRSRGNQPQHF	TGTGCCAGCAGGTCTAGGGGCAATCAGCCCCAGCATTTT
TRBV19	.	once	TRBJ1-5	CASSMIGDQPQHF	TGTGCCAGTAGTATGATAGGGGACCAGCCCCAGCATTTT
TRBV7-2	.	.	TRBJ2-3	CASNLGSSTDTQYF	TGTGCCAGCAACTTGGGGTCTAGCACAGATACGCAGTATTTT
TRBV7-9	TRBD1	once	TRBJ2-5	CASSFRAGGEETQYF	TGTGCCAGCAGCTTCAGGGCAGGGGGCGAAGAGACCCAGTACTTC
TRBV5-4	TRBD1	.	TRBJ1-3	CASGLDRVSIYF	TGTGCCAGCGGTCTCGACAGGGTGTCCATATATTTT
TRBV7-7	.	.	TRBJ2-5	CASSRDLVSTETQYF	TGTGCTAGCAGCCGGGACTTAGTGAGCACAGAGACCCAGTACTTC
TRBV10-3	TRBD1	.	TRBJ1-4	CAISESQGGDEKLFF	TGTGCCATCAGTGAGTCCCAGGGGGGGGATGAAAAACTGTTTTTT
TRBV7-6	.	.	TRBJ2-7	CASSAGAYEQYF	TGTGCCAGCAGCGCCGGGGCCTACGAGCAGTACTTC
TRBV5-1	TRBD1	.	TRBJ2-6	CASSVTGGKTGANVLTF	TGCGCCAGCAGCGTAACAGGGGGGAAGACTGGGGCCAACGTCCTGACTTTC
TRBV9	.	.	TRBJ1-6	CASSVGPDGSYNSPLHF	TGTGCCAGCAGCGTAGGACCCGATGGCTCCTATAATTCACCCCTCCACTTT
TRBV11-2	.	.	TRBJ2-4	CASSLGGVRAKNIQYF	TGTGCCAGCAGCTTAGGGGGAGTGCGAGCCAAAAACATTCAGTACTTC
TRBV18	TRBD1	.	TRBJ1-6	CASSPLLAGGETPLHF	TGTGCCAGCTCACCACTCCTGGCAGGGGGAGAGACACCCCTCCACTTT
TRBV6-5	.	once	TRBJ2-7	CASSYSRSGFYEQYF	TGTGCCAGCAGTTACTCGAGGTCGGGTTTCTACGAGCAGTACTTC
TRBV18	TRBD1	.	TRBJ1-1	CASSPDRAEAFF	TGTGCCAGCTCACCCGACAGGGCTGAAGCTTTCTTT
TRBV2	TRBD2	.	TRBJ2-1	CASNPGLVYNEQFF	TGTGCCAGCAACCCCGGACTAGTATACAATGAGCAGTTCTTC